This TCR beta chain is from a study of T cell changes during pregnancy in multiple sclerosis. The length of the CDR3 is 14 residues. Germline V gene sequence: CDR1 MDHEN, CDR2 SYDVKM. The V segment lost 6 bases and the J segment 4 bases; nucleotides outside the gene matches: 8. Measured with immunoSEQ multiplex PCR; TCRdb has only the in-frame clones, and not every one. The sample carries approximately 27,000 clones, just over 90% recorded once. The clonotype originates from a female donor with multiple sclerosis, enrolled in a pregnancy study. The chain recombines TRBV28 with TRBJ2-7; 8 bases are a match to TRBD1. The sample in question was CD4+ T cells from peripheral blood mononuclear cells, obtained in the first trimester of pregnancy. The CDR3 loop is CASRRQGSTYEQYF. As DNA, the CDR3 is TGTGCCAGCAGGAGACAGGGGTCCACTTACGAGCAGTACTTC.